A single T cell receptor beta chain is shown here with its context. This sample was included in a study of control samples from healthy donors and cancer patients. Germline CDR1 reads SQVTM; CDR2 reads ANQGSEA. The V segment lost 7 bases and the J segment 4 bases; nucleotides outside the gene matches: 6. This CDR3 spans 13 amino acids. Clones were sequenced by immunoSEQ multiplex PCR, and TCRdb holds only the in-frame ones, with some missing. The data show some 160,000 clones, with about 94% seen just once and 8.5% held by the top ten. The gene calls are TRBV29-1 and TRBJ1-1, with 10 positions matching TRBD1. Material for sequencing was blood. This receptor was identified in a woman between 35 and 50 years old in good health. Here the CDR3 DNA reads TGCAGCGCGACAGGGGGCGGATCCACTGAAGCTTTCTTT. Its translation: CSATGGGSTEAFF.